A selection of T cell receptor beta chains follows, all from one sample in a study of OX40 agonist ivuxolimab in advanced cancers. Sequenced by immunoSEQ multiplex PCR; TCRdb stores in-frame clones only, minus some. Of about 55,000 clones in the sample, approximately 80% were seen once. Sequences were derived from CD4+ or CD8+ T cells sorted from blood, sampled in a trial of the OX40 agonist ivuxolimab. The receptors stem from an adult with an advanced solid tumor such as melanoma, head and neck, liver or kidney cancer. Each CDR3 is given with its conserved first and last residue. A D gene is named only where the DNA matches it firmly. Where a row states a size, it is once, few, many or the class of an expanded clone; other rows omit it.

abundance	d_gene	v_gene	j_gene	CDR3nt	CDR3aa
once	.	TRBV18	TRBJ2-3	TGTGCCAGCTCACCGGGACACTACACAGATACGCAGTATTTT	CASSPGHYTDTQYF
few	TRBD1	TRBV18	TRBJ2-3	TGTGCCAGCTCACAAACAGGGGGCCTCGGCACAGATACGCAGTATTTT	CASSQTGGLGTDTQYF
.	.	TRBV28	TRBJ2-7	TGTGCCAGCAGTTTAATCGGGGACACTGTGCCGTACTTC	CASSLIGDTVPYF
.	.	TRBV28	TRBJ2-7	TGTGCCAGCATCGGCGACTGGCGGACCCACGAGCAGTACTTC	CASIGDWRTHEQYF
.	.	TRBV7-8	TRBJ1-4	TGTGCCAGCAGCTTGTACAAATCTAATGAAAAACTGTTTTTT	CASSLYKSNEKLFF
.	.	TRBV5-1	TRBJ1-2	TGCGCCAGCAGCTTGGAAGGGCTCTCTAACTATGGCTACACCTTC	CASSLEGLSNYGYTF
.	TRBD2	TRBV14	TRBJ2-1	TGTGCCAGCAGCTCCTTTGGCGCGGGAGGGACAAGGGAGCAGTTCTTC	CASSSFGAGGTREQFF
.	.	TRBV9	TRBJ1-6	TGTGCCAGCAGCCTAGGGATCTCCAATTCACCCCTCCACTTT	CASSLGISNSPLHF
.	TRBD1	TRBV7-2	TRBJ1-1	TGTGCCAGCAGCTTAGCGCCAGGGGGCGAGACTGAAGCTTTCTTT	CASSLAPGGETEAFF
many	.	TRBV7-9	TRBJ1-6	TGTGCCAGCAGCAGCCGACAAGGGGAGGGCAATTCACCCCTCCACTTT	CASSSRQGEGNSPLHF
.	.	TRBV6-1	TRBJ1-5	TGTGCCAGCAGTGACGGCAGGAATCAGCCCCAGCATTTT	CASSDGRNQPQHF
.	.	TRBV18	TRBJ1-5	TGTGCCAGCTCCCCACACAGGGGCAATCAGCCCCAGCATTTT	CASSPHRGNQPQHF
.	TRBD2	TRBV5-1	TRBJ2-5	TGCGCCAGCACCTTGGTCGCGGGAGAAGAGACCCAGTACTTC	CASTLVAGEETQYF
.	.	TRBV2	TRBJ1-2	TGTGCCAGCTCCAGGGGTGGGGGCTACAGGAGTGGTACCTTC	CASSRGGGYRSGTF
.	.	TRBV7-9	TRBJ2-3	TGTGCCAGCAGCTCGTCTCGGGTGGGGGATACGCAGTATTTT	CASSSSRVGDTQYF
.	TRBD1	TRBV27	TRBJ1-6	TGTGCCAGCAGTTTTCTGGGACAGCCCAATTCACCCCTCCACTTT	CASSFLGQPNSPLHF
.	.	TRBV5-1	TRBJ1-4	TGCGCCAGCAGCCCCCGGCGGGGGGCAAATGAAAAACTGTTTTTT	CASSPRRGANEKLFF
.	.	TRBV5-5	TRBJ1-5	TGTGCCAGCAGCCTCGGACGCCTTCAAGGCAATCAGCCCCAGCATTTT	CASSLGRLQGNQPQHF
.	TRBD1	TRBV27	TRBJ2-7	TGTGCCAGCAGCTTGGGGGAGAGGGGGCGAGACCTGAGCTCCTACGAGCAGTACTTC	CASSLGERGRDLSSYEQYF
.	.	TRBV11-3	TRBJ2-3	TGTGCCAGCAGTGGGGGGGGGCGAACAGATACGCAGTATTTT	CASSGGGRTDTQYF
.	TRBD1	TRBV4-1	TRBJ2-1	TGCGCCAGCAGCGCACTAACGCTCGACAGGGGATCCTACAATGAGCAGTTCTTC	CASSALTLDRGSYNEQFF
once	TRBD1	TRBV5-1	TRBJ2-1	TGCGCCAGCAGCTTGGAGCGGGGACAGGGTATCCATGAGCAGTTCTTC	CASSLERGQGIHEQFF
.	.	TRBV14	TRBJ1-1	TGTGCCAGCAGCCAAGGGGGGTTTATCGCTTTCTTT	CASSQGGFIAFF
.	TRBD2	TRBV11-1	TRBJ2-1	TGTGCCAGCGGCCATGGGCTAGCGGGAAATCTGGGGGAGCAGTTCTTC	CASGHGLAGNLGEQFF
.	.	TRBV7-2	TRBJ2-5	TGTGCCAGCAGCCTTCGCATCGGACTCTTCCAAGAGACCCAGTACTTC	CASSLRIGLFQETQYF
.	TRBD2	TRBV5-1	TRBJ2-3	TGCGCCAGCAGCGGGACTAGCGGGGGGGTAGGTACGCAGTATTTT	CASSGTSGGVGTQYF
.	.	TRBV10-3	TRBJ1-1	TGTGCCATCACCGTGTCCGGGAACACTGAAGCTTTCTTT	CAITVSGNTEAFF
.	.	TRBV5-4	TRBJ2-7	TGTGCCAGCAGCCACTCGGGGGAGAGCGACGAGCAGTACTTC	CASSHSGESDEQYF
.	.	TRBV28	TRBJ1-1	TGTGCCAGCACTCAAGGGGCGACGGTCACTGAAGCTTTCTTT	CASTQGATVTEAFF
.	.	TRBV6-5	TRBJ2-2	TGTGCCAGCACCGGAACATTCCAGACCGGGGAGCTGTTTTTT	CASTGTFQTGELFF
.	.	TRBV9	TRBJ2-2	TGTGCCAGCAGCGTCGGGATCGTACAGACCGGGGAGCTGTTTTTT	CASSVGIVQTGELFF
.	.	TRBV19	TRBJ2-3	TGTGCCAGTAGTCCCCCGACAGACACAGATACGCAGTATTTT	CASSPPTDTDTQYF
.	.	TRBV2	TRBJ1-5	TGTGCCAGCAGTGAGGACCAGGGGTATAGCAATCAGCCCCAGCATTTT	CASSEDQGYSNQPQHF
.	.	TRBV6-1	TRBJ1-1	TGTGCCAGCAGTGAATTGGTTTCAAAGGGCACTGAAGCTTTCTTT	CASSELVSKGTEAFF
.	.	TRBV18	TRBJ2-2	TGTGCCAGCTCAATCGGAGCGCCCGGGGAGCTGTTTTTT	CASSIGAPGELFF
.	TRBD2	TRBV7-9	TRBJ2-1	TGTGCCAGCAGCTTAGGGGCGGGGGGGCCCCGGAATGAGCAGTTCTTC	CASSLGAGGPRNEQFF